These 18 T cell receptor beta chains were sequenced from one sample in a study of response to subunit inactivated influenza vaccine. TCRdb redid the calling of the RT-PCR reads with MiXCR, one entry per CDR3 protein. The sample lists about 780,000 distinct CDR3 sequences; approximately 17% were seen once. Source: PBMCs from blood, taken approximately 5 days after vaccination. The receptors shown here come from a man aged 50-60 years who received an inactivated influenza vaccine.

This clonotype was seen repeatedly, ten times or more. CDR3 sequence reads: CASSLEGFRATYNEQFF. In nucleotides, the CDR3 is TGTGCCAGCAGCTTGGAGGGTTTTAGGGCTACCTACAATGAGCAGTTCTTC. The chain uses TRBV5-6 and TRBJ2-1; no definite D call. The V gene lost 0 bases and the J gene lost 2 bases, with 15 bases spanning the gap. The CDR3 covers 17 residues. CDR1 and CDR2 (germline): SGHDT, YYEEEE.

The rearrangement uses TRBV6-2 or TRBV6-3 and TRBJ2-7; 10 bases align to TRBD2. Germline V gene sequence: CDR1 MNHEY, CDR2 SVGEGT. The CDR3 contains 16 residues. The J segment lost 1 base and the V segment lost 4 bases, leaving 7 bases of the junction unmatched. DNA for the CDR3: TGTGCCAGCAGTTCCGGACTAGCGGAGGGGTCCTACGAGCAGTACTTC. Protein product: CASSSGLAEGSYEQYF.

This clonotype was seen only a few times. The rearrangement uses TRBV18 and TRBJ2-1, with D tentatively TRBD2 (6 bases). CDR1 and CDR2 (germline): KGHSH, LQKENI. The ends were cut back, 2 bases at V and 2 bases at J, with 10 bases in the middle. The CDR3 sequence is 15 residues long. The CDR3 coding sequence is TGTGCCAGCTCACCAACTAGCACCCCCTACAATGAGCAGTTCTTC. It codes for CASSPTSTPYNEQFF.

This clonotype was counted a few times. CDR3 coding DNA: TGTGCCAGCAGTTCCGTAGGAGAGGGGGAGACCCAGTACTTC. Translation gives CASSSVGEGETQYF. The rearrangement joins TRBV6-5 to TRBJ2-5; possibly TRBD1 or TRBD2 for D (5 bases each). The V gene lost 4 bases and the J gene lost 5 bases, with 14 bases spanning the gap. Germline CDR1 MNHEY, CDR2 SVGAGI. This CDR3 contains 14 residues.

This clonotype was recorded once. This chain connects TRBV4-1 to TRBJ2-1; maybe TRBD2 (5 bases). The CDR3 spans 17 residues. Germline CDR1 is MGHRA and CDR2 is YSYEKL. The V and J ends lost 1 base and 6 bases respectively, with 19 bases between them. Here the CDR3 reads CASSQGLRLAIGNEQFF. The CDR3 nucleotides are TGCGCCAGCAGCCAAGGCCTAAGGCTAGCCATAGGCAATGAGCAGTTCTTC.

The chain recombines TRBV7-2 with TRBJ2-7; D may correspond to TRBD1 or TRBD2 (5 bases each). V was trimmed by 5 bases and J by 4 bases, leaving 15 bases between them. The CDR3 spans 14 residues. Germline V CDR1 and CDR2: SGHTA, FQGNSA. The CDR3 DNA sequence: TGTGCCAGCAGCGTTGCATTCGGGGCTTACGAGCAGTACTTC. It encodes CASSVAFGAYEQYF.

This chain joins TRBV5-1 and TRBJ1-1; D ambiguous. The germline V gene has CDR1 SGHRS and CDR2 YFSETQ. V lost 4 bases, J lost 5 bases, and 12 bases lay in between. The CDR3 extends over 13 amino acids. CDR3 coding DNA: TGCGCCAGCAGCCTCGGAACGACTACTGAAGCTTTCTTT. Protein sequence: CASSLGTTTEAFF.

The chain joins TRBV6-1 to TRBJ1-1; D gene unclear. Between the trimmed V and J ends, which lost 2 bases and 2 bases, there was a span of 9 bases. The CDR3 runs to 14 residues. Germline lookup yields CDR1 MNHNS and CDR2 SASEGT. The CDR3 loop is CASSELRDNTEAFF. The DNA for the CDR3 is TGTGCCAGCAGTGAACTGCGAGACAACACTGAAGCTTTCTTT.

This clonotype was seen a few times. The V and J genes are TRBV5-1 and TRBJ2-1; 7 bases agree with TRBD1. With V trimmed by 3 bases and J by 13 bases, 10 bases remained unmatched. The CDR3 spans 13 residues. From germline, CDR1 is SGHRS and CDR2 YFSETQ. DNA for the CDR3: TGCGCCAGCAGCTACGACAGGGTTTCGACTCAGTTCTTC. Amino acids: CASSYDRVSTQFF.

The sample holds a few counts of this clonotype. The CDR3 nucleotides are TGCAGTGCCCCGCACAGCCAGGGTAGGGAGACCCAGTACTTC. This encodes CSAPHSQGRETQYF. V usage is TRBV20-1 and J usage is TRBJ2-5; D perhaps matches TRBD1 (5 bases). Looked up from germline, CDR1 is DFQATT and CDR2 is SNEGSKA (reference sequence). V was pared by 6 bases and J by 5 bases, with 19 bases between. The CDR3 covers 14 residues.

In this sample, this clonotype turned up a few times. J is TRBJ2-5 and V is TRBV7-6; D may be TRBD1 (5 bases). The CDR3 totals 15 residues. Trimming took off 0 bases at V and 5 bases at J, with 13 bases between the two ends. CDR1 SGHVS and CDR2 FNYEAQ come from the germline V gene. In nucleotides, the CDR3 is TGTGCCAGCAGCTTAGCAGACAGTTCTAGGGAGACCCAGTACTTC. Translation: CASSLADSSRETQYF.

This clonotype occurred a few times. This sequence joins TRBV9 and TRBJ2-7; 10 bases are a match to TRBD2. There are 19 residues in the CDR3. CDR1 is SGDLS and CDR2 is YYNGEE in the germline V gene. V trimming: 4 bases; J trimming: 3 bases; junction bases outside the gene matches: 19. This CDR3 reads CASSPSWGLASLLGYEQYF. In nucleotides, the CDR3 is TGTGCCAGCAGCCCGAGTTGGGGACTAGCGAGCCTTCTCGGCTACGAGCAGTACTTC.

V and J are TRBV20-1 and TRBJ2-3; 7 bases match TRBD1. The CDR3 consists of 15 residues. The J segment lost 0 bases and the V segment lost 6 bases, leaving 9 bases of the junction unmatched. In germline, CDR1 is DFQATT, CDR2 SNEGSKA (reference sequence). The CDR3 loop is CSAPPGTDSTDTQYF. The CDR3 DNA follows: TGCAGTGCCCCCCCCGGGACAGATAGCACAGATACGCAGTATTTT.

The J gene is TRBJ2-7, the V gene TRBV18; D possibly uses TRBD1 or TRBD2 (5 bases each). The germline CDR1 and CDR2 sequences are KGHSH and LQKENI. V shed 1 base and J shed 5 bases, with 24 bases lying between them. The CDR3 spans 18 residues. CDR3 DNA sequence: TGTGCCAGCTCACCACGGGTGGGACCCCCTAGGGGCGTGAACGAGCAGTACTTC. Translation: CASSPRVGPPRGVNEQYF. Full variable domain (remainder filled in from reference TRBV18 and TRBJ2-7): NAGVMQNPRHLVRRRGQEARLRCSPMKGHSHVYWYRQLPEEGLKFMVYLQKENIIDESGMPKERFSAEFPKEGPSILRIQQVVRGDSAAYFCASSPRVGPPRGVNEQYFGPGTRLTVT.

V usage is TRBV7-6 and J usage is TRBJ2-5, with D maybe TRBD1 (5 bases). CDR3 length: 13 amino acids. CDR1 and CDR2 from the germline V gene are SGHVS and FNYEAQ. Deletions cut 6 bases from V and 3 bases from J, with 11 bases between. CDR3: CASSLQEKETQYF. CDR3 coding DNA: TGTGCCAGCAGTTTACAGGAAAAAGAGACCCAGTACTTC.

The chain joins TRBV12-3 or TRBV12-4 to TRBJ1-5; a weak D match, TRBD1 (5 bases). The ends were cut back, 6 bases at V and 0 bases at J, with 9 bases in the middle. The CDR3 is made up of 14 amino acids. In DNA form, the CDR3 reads TGTGCCAGCAGCAAGGGGTATAGCAATCAGCCCCAGCATTTT. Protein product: CASSKGYSNQPQHF.

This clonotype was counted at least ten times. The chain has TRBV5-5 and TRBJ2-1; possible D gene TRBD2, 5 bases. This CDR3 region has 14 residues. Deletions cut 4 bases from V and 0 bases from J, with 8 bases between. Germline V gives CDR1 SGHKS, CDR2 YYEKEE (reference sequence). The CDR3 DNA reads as TGTGCCAGCAGCCAGGACTTCTCCTACAATGAGCAGTTCTTC. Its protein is CASSQDFSYNEQFF.

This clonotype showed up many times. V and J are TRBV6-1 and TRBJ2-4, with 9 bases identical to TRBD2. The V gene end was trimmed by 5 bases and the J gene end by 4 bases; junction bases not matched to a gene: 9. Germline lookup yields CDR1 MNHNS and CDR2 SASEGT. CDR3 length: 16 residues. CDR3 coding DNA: TGTGCCAGCAGTCCACGACTAGCGGAGAAGAAAAACATTCAGTACTTC. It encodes CASSPRLAEKKNIQYF.